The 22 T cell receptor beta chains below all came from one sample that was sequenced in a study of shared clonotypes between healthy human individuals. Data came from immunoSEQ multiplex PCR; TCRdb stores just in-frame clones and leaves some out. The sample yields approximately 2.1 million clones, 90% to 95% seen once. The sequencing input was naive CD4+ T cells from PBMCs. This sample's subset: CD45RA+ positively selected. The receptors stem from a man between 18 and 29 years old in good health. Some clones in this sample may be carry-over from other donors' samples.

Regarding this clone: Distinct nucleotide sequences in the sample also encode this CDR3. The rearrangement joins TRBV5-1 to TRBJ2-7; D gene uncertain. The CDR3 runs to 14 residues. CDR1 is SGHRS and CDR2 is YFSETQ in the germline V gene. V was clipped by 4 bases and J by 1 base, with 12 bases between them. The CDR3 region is CASSPSGSSYEQYF. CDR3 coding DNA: TGCGCCAGCAGCCCGTCTGGCAGTTCCTACGAGCAGTACTTC.

In DNA, the CDR3 is TGCAGCGTTGAAGAAGTGGGAGGGGGTGAGCAGTTCTTC. This encodes CSVEEVGGGEQFF. The J gene is TRBJ2-1, the V gene TRBV29-1; the D gene is possibly TRBD2 (7 bases). Germline V CDR1 and CDR2: SQVTM, ANQGSEA. CDR3 length equals 13 residues. Trimming removed 0 bases at V and 9 bases at J, with 12 bases between.

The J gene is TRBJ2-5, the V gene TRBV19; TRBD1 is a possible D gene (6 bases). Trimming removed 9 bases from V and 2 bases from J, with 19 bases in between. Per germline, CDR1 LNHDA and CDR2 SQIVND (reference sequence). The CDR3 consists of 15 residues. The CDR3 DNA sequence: TGTGCCAGGACGACAGGTTTAGGCTATCAAGAGACCCAGTACTTC. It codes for CARTTGLGYQETQYF.

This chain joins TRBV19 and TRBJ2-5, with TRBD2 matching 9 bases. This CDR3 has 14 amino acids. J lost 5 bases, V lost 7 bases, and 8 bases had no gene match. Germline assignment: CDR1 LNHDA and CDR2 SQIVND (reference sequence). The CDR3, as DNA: TGTGCCAGTACCCACGCGGGAGGGGCTGAGACCCAGTACTTC. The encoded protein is CASTHAGGAETQYF.

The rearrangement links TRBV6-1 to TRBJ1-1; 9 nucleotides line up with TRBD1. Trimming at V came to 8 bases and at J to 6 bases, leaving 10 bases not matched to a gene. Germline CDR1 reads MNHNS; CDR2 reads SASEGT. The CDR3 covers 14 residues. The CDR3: CASRLTGGPPEAFF. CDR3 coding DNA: TGTGCCAGCCGCCTGACAGGGGGACCTCCTGAAGCTTTCTTT.

The CDR3 DNA reads TGTGCCAGCAGCTTAGATTTGCGGACAGATACGCAGTATTTT. Protein: CASSLDLRTDTQYF. This chain links TRBV13 with TRBJ2-3; the D is unclear. Germline V gene lookup returns CDR1 PRHDT and CDR2 FYEKMQ (reference sequence). Trimming removed 1 base at V and 3 bases at J, with 8 bases between. The CDR3 loop spans 14 amino acids.

For the CDR3, the DNA is TGTGCCACAAGCAGGGGGGGAACTGAAGCTTTCTTT. It yields the protein CATSRGGTEAFF. The chain carries TRBV10-3 and TRBJ1-1; TRBD1 matches 7 bases. The V gene end was trimmed by 10 bases and the J gene end by 5 bases; junction bases not matched to a gene: 7. The CDR3 loop spans 12 amino acids. Looked up from germline, CDR1 is ENHRY and CDR2 is SYGVKD.

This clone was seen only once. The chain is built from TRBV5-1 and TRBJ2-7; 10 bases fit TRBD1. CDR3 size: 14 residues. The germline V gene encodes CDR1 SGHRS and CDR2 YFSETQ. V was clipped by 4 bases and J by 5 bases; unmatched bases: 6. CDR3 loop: CASSDGTGDHEQYF. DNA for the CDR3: TGCGCCAGCAGCGACGGGACAGGGGACCACGAGCAGTACTTC.

This chain's CDR3 is CASSYLRGAEDEKLFF. As DNA, the CDR3 is TGTGCCAGCAGTTACTTGCGGGGGGCTGAGGATGAAAAACTGTTTTTT. V and J are TRBV6-5 and TRBJ1-4; tentatively, D is TRBD1 (6 bases). CDR1 is MNHEY, CDR2 SVGAGI, per germline. The V end lost 1 base, the J end lost 6 bases, and 15 bases lay between the germline ends. The CDR3 covers 16 residues.

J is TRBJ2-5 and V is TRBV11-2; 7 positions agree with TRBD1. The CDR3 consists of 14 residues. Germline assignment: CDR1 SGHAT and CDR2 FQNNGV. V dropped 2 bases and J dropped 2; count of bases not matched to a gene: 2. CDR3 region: CASSLSTGQETQYF. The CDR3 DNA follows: TGTGCCAGCAGCTTATCGACAGGGCAAGAGACCCAGTACTTC.

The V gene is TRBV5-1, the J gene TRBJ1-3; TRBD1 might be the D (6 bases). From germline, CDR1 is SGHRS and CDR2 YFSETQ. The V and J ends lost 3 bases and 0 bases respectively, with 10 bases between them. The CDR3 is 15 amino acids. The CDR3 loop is CASSSYRASGNTIYF. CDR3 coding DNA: TGCGCCAGCAGCTCGTACAGGGCCTCTGGAAACACCATATATTTT. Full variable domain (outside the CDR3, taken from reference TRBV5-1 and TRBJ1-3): KAGVTQTPRYLIKTRGQQVTLSCSPISGHRSVSWYQQTPGQGLQFLFEYFSETQRNKGNFPGRFSGRQFSNSRSEMNVSTLELGDSALYLCASSSYRASGNTIYFGEGSWLTVV.

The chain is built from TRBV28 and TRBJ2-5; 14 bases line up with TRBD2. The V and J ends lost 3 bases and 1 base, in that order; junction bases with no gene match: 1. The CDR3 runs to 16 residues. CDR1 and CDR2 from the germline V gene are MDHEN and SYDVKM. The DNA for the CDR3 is TGTGCCAGCAGTTTCGGACTAGCGGGGGGCCAAGAGACCCAGTACTTC. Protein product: CASSFGLAGGQETQYF.

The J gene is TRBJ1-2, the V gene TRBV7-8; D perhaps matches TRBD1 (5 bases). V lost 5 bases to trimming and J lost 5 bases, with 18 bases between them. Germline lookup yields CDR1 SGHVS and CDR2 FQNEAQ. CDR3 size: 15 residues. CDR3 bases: TGTGCCAGCAGCCCCAGGGTGGGGCGCGAGTATGGCTACACCTTC. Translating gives CASSPRVGREYGYTF.

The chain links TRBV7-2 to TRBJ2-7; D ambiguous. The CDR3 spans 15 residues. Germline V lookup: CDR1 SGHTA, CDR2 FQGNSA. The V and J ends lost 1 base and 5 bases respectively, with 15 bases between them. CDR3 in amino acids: CASSLGLGRSHEQYF. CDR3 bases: TGTGCCAGCAGCTTAGGGTTAGGACGATCCCACGAGCAGTACTTC.

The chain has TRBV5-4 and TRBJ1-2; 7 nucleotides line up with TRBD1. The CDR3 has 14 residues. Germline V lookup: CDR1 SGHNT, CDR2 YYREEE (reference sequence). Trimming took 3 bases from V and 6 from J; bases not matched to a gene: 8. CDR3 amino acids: CASSSRQGNHGYTF. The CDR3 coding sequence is TGTGCCAGCAGCTCCCGACAGGGCAATCATGGCTACACCTTC.

CDR3 residues: CASSLPSTVGELFF. CDR3 bases: TGTGCCAGCAGTTTACCCTCCACGGTCGGGGAGCTGTTTTTT. The rearrangement links TRBV28 to TRBJ2-2; D call uncertain. CDR3 length: 14 residues. Per germline, CDR1 MDHEN and CDR2 SYDVKM. V dropped 2 bases and J dropped 7 bases, with 11 bases sitting between them.

This chain's CDR3 is CASSLEVSGAGQPQHF. In DNA, the CDR3 is TGTGCCAGCAGCTTAGAGGTATCAGGGGCGGGTCAGCCCCAGCATTTT. V and J are TRBV7-6 and TRBJ1-5; D perhaps matches TRBD1 (6 bases). Germline V gene lookup returns CDR1 SGHVS and CDR2 FNYEAQ. This CDR3 is built from 16 residues. V lost 1 base to trimming and J lost 6 bases, with 16 bases between them.

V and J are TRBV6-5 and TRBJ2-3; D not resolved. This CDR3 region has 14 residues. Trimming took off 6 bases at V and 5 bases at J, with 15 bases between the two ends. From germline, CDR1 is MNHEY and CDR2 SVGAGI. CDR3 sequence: CASSRTVVEDTQYF. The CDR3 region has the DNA TGTGCCAGCAGCCGGACGGTGGTGGAAGATACGCAGTATTTT.

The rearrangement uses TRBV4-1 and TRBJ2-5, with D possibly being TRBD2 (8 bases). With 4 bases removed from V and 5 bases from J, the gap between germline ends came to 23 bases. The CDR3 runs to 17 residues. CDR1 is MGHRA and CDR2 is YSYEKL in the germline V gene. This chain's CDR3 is CASSPTMTGTSGETQYF. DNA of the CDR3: TGCGCCAGCAGCCCGACGATGACAGGGACTAGTGGGGAGACCCAGTACTTC.

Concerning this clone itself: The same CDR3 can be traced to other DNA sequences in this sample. This chain's CDR3 is CASSYSRGRNTEAFF. The DNA for the CDR3 is TGTGCCAGCAGTTACTCGAGAGGCAGAAACACTGAAGCTTTCTTT. This chain joins TRBV6-5 and TRBJ1-1; D gene uncertain. Per the germline V gene, CDR1 is MNHEY and CDR2 is SVGAGI. CDR3 length: 15 residues. V was pared by 0 bases and J by 2 bases, with 10 bases between.

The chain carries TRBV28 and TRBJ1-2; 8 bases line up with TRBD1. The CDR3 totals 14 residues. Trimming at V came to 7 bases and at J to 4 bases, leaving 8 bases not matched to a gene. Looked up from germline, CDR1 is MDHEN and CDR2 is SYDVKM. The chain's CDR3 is CASTTGGRVYGYTF. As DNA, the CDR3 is TGTGCCAGCACCACAGGGGGGCGGGTCTATGGCTACACCTTC.

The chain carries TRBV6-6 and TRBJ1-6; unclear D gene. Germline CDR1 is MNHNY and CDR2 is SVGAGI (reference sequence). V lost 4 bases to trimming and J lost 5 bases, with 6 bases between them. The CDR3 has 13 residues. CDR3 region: CASSFADNSPLHF. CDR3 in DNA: TGTGCCAGCAGTTTTGCAGATAATTCACCCCTCCACTTT.